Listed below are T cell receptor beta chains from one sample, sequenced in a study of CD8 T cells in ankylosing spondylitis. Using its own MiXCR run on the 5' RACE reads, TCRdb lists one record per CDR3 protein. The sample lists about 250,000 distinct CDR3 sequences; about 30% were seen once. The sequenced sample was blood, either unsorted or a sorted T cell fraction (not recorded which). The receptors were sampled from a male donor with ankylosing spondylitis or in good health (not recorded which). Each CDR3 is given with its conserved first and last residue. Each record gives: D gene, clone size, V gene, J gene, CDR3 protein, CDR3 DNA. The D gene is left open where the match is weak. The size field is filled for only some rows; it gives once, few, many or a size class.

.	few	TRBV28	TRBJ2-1	CASSWEIGQSSYNEQFF	TGTGCCAGCAGTTGGGAGATAGGACAGAGCTCCTACAATGAGCAGTTCTTC
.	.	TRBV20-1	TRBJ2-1	CSASPRPGVFNEQFF	TGCAGTGCTAGCCCCCGCCCAGGGGTTTTCAATGAGCAGTTCTTC
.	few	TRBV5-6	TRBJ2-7	CASSLGQGLGYEQYF	TGTGCCAGCAGCTTGGGCCAGGGGCTAGGGTACGAGCAGTACTTC
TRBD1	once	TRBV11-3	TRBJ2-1	CASSSYGQGAYNEQFF	TGTGCCAGCAGCTCCTACGGACAGGGGGCCTACAATGAGCAGTTCTTC
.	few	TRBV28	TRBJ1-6	CASSFDSPLHF	TGTGCCAGCAGTTTCGATTCGCCCCTCCACTTT
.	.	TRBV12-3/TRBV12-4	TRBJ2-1	CASSFSWTLGDEQFF	TGTGCCAGCAGTTTTAGTTGGACCCTCGGCGATGAGCAGTTCTTC
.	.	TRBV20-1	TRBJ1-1	CSARMSGGWDTEAFF	TGCAGTGCTAGAATGAGTGGGGGCTGGGACACTGAAGCTTTCTTT
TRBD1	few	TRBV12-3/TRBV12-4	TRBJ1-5	CASSSRQGAQPQHF	TGTGCCAGCAGCTCCCGACAGGGGGCGCAGCCCCAGCATTTT
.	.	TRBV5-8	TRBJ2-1	CASSRRTTPNEQFF	TGTGCCAGCAGCCGGCGGACAACCCCCAATGAGCAGTTCTTC
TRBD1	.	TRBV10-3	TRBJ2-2	CAISATGLNGELFF	TGTGCCATCAGTGCGACAGGGTTAAACGGGGAGCTGTTTTTT
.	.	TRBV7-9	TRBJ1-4	CASSFWGPNEKLFF	TGTGCCAGCAGCTTCTGGGGGCCTAATGAAAAACTGTTTTTT
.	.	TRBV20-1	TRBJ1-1	CSAPAVSTEAFF	TGCAGTGCCCCGGCGGTGAGCACTGAAGCTTTCTTT
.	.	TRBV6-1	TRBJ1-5	CASRRGAGQPQHF	TGTGCCAGCAGAAGGGGGGCGGGTCAGCCCCAGCATTTT
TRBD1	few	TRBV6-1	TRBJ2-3	CASSRRTQGAYTDTQYF	TGTGCCAGCAGTCGACGCACCCAGGGGGCGTACACAGATACGCAGTATTTT
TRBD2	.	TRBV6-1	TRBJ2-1	CASRPGGGINEQFF	TGTGCCAGCCGCCCTGGGGGGGGGATCAATGAGCAGTTCTTC
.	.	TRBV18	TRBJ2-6	CASSPDKSANVLTF	TGTGCCAGCTCACCAGACAAGTCGGCCAACGTCCTGACTTTC
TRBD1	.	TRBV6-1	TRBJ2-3	CASRRGQGADTQYF	TGTGCCAGCAGGAGGGGGCAGGGGGCAGATACGCAGTATTTT
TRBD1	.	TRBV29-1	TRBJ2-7	CSVEGQGSDYEQYF	TGCAGCGTTGAGGGACAGGGGAGCGACTACGAGCAGTACTTC
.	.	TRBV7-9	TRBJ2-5	CASGKRETQYF	TGTGCCAGCGGAAAACGGGAGACCCAGTACTTC
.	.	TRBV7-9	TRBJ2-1	CASSLAGGVIYPVF	TGTGCCAGCAGCTTGGCCGGGGGCGTTATCTATCCCGTCTTC
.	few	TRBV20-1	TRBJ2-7	CSATLGHLNYEQYF	TGCAGTGCTACCCTTGGGCACCTCAACTACGAGCAGTACTTC
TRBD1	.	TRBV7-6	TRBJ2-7	CASSLEGPGQPYEQYF	TGTGCCAGCAGCTTAGAGGGACCGGGACAGCCTTACGAGCAGTACTTC
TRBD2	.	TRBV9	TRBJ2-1	CASSVDVAGEQFF	TGTGCCAGCAGCGTAGACGTAGCGGGTGAGCAGTTCTTC
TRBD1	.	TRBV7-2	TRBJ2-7	CATGQDNIYEQYF	TGTGCCACCGGACAGGACAACATCTACGAGCAGTACTTC
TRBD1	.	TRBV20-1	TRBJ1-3	CSAASGTGAMGSGNTIYF	TGCAGTGCTGCATCCGGGACAGGGGCTATGGGGTCTGGAAACACCATATATTTT
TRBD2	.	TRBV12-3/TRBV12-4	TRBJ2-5	CASSPGTSGGGQYF	TGTGCCAGCAGCCCGGGGACTAGCGGGGGGGGCCAGTACTTC
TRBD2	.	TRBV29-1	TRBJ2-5	CSVRTSGETQYF	TGCAGCGTCCGGACTAGCGGGGAGACCCAGTACTTC
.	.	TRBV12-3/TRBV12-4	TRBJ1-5	CASRSGHLKNQPQHF	TGTGCCAGCAGATCCGGACACCTAAAAAATCAGCCCCAGCATTTT
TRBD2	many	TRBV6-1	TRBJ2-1	CASSPGTSGYNEQFF	TGTGCCAGCAGCCCAGGGACTAGCGGGTACAATGAGCAGTTCTTC
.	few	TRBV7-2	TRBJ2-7	CASSIGATYEQYF	TGTGCCAGCTCAATCGGGGCAACCTACGAGCAGTACTTC
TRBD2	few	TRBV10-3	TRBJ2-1	CAITRTSGASGNEQFF	TGTGCCATCACTAGGACTAGCGGGGCCTCGGGTAATGAGCAGTTCTTC